This is a list of T cell receptor beta chains from one sample in a study of control samples from healthy donors and cancer patients. Assay used: immunoSEQ multiplex PCR; TCRdb lists only in-frame clones, some missing. This table holds fewer than 200,000 clones, about 93% found once. Material: blood. The receptors derive from a man aged 18 to 35 in good health. CDR3s include the opening cysteine and the closing phenylalanine or tryptophan. D genes are given only for firm matches. Clone size is not always given. Where it is, it says once, few, many or a class for expanded clones.

j_call,clone_size,cdr3_length,v_call,d_call,cdr3_aa,cdr3_nt
TRBJ1-5,-,13,TRBV12-3/TRBV12-4,-,CASSLASNQPQHF,TGTGCCAGCAGTTTAGCTAGCAATCAGCCCCAGCATTTT
TRBJ2-1,-,15,TRBV9,-,CASTPFAASYNEQFF,TGTGCCAGCACCCCTTTTGCGGCAAGCTACAATGAGCAGTTCTTC
TRBJ2-7,-,14,TRBV5-6,-,CASSEKIPPYEQYF,TGTGCCAGCAGCGAAAAAATACCTCCCTACGAGCAGTACTTC
TRBJ2-1,-,13,TRBV14,-,CASSQFTGNEQFF,TGTGCCAGCAGCCAATTTACCGGTAATGAGCAGTTCTTC
TRBJ2-7,-,15,TRBV25-1,-,CASSDPSGTTYEQYF,TGTGCCAGCAGTGACCCCTCCGGGACGACCTACGAGCAGTACTTC
TRBJ1-4,-,16,TRBV5-6,-,CTSSSWEGLDVEKLFF,TGTACCAGCAGCTCTTGGGAGGGACTGGACGTTGAAAAACTGTTTTTT
TRBJ1-6,many,17,TRBV23-1,-,CASSPGRSSSYNSPLHF,TGCGCCAGCAGCCCGGGACGTTCAAGCTCCTATAATTCACCCCTCCACTTT
TRBJ2-3,-,14,TRBV27,TRBD1,CASSRQGKTDTQYF,TGTGCCAGCAGTCGACAGGGGAAGACAGATACGCAGTATTTT
TRBJ1-1,once,19,TRBV5-6,TRBD1,CASSIGTGGMVGYNTEAFF,TGTGCCAGCAGCATAGGGACAGGGGGGATGGTGGGCTATAACACTGAAGCTTTCTTT
TRBJ2-7,-,14,TRBV5-6,TRBD1,CASSLGQGPYEQYF,TGTGCCAGCAGCCTCGGACAGGGGCCCTACGAGCAGTACTTC
TRBJ2-2,-,14,TRBV29-1,-,CSVERDTNTGELFF,TGCAGCGTTGAGCGGGACACGAACACCGGGGAGCTGTTTTTT
TRBJ1-2,-,16,TRBV5-1,-,CASSLELTGGHDGYTF,TGCGCCAGCAGCTTGGAGCTGACCGGGGGGCATGATGGCTACACCTTC
TRBJ2-5,-,15,TRBV24-1,TRBD1,CATSDGTGAPETQYF,TGTGCCACCAGTGATGGGACAGGGGCCCCGGAGACCCAGTACTTC
TRBJ1-1,once,16,TRBV5-1,-,CASSRRRGEGGTEAFF,TGCGCCAGCAGTCGTCGTCGGGGGGAAGGAGGCACTGAAGCTTTCTTT
TRBJ2-3,-,14,TRBV5-5,TRBD1,CASRLGQGADTQYF,TGTGCCAGCAGGTTAGGACAGGGAGCAGATACGCAGTATTTT
TRBJ2-3,-,14,TRBV5-1,-,CASRDSPSTDTQYF,TGCGCCAGCAGGGACAGCCCCAGCACAGATACGCAGTATTTT
TRBJ2-6,-,17,TRBV4-1,-,CASSQGPVSSGANVLTF,TGCGCCAGCAGCCAAGGGCCAGTGAGCTCTGGGGCCAACGTCCTGACTTTC
TRBJ2-3,-,17,TRBV11-2,TRBD2,CASSLSVLAGVGDTQYF,TGTGCCAGCAGCTTATCGGTACTAGCGGGGGTGGGAGATACGCAGTATTTT